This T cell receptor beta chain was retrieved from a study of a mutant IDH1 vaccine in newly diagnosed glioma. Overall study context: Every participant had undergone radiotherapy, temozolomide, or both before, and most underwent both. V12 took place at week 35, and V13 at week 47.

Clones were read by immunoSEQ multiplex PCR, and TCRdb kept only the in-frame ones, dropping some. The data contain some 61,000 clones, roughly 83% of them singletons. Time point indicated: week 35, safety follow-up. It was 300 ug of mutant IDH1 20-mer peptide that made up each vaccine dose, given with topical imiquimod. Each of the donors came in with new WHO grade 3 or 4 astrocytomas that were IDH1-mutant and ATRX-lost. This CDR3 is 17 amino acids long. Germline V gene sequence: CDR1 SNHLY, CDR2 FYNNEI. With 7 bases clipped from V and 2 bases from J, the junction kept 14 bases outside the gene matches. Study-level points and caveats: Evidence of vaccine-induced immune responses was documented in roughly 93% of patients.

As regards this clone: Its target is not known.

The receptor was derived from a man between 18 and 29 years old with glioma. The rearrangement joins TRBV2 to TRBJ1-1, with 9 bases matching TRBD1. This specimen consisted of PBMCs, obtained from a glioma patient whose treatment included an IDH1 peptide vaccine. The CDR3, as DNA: TGTGCCAGCAACTGGGGAATGACAGGGGGTACTAACACTGAAGCTTTCTTT. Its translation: CASNWGMTGGTNTEAFF.